The 27 T cell receptor beta chains below were found in one sample sequenced in a study of blood T cell repertoires in COVID-19. The protocol was immunoSEQ multiplex PCR, while the TCRdb copy is restricted to in-frame clones and leaves out a portion. The repertoire includes around 190,000 clones, around 80% of them detected once, and around 6.9% sits in the top ten. Input material: peripheral blood. All receptors come from a man between 60 and 70 years old with acute or convalescent COVID-19.

This sequence joins TRBV7-9 and TRBJ1-4; the D gene is possibly TRBD1 (5 bases). CDR3 size: 15 residues. Germline V gene data show CDR1 as SEHNR and CDR2 as FQNEAQ (reference sequence). V lost 1 base, J lost 2 bases, and 8 bases lay in between. CDR3 loop: CASSLDGGTNEKLFF. CDR3 sequence (DNA): TGTGCCAGCAGCTTAGACGGGGGGACTAATGAAAAACTGTTTTTT.

J is TRBJ1-1 and V is TRBV18; no clear D gene. Germline V CDR1 and CDR2: KGHSH, LQKENI. This CDR3 is built from 15 residues. The V end lost 3 bases, the J end lost 1 base, and 12 bases lay between the germline ends. The DNA of the CDR3 is TGTGCCAGCTCACCTACCGGGAAGGAGAACACTGAAGCTTTCTTT. Protein sequence: CASSPTGKENTEAFF.

This clone was recorded once. This chain uses TRBV6-6 with TRBJ1-2, with 7 nucleotides matching TRBD1. The CDR3 loop spans 15 amino acids. Trimming took 4 bases from V and 4 from J; bases not matched to a gene: 9. Germline CDR1 is MNHNY and CDR2 is SVGAGI (reference sequence). In DNA, the CDR3 is TGTGCCAGCAGTTCTCGACAGGGACGGGGCTATGGCTACACCTTC. As protein: CASSSRQGRGYGYTF.

This rearrangement joins TRBV3-1 (or the pseudogene TRBV3-2) to TRBJ1-5; a weak D match, TRBD1 (6 bases). V was shortened by 1 base and J by 7 bases, with 8 bases between the two germline ends. Germline loops: CDR1 LGHDT, CDR2 YNNKEL (reference sequence). CDR3 length equals 13 residues. This CDR3 reads CASSQVTGQPQHF. The CDR3 coding sequence is TGTGCCAGCAGCCAAGTCACAGGGCAGCCCCAGCATTTT.

This chain joins TRBV2 and TRBJ2-1, with 8 bases fitting TRBD2. Germline values: CDR1 SNHLY, CDR2 FYNNEI. V lost 6 bases, J lost 4 bases, and 8 bases stayed unmatched. The CDR3 extends over 15 amino acids. The CDR3 loop reads CASSLLSGAYNEQFF. The CDR3 DNA is TGTGCCAGCAGCCTTCTTAGCGGGGCGTACAATGAGCAGTTCTTC.

V and J are TRBV7-9 and TRBJ2-4; D unresolved. The CDR3 has 15 residues. The germline CDR1 and CDR2 sequences are SEHNR and FQNEAQ (reference sequence). V lost 5 bases to trimming and J lost 4 bases, with 15 bases between them. CDR3 region: CASSKPINQKNIQYF. CDR3 nucleotide sequence: TGTGCCAGCAGCAAACCAATTAACCAGAAAAACATTCAGTACTTC.

The chain recombines TRBV21-1 with TRBJ2-6; the table assigns TRBD2, which was not confirmed against the DNA. TRBV21-1 is classified as a pseudogene. This CDR3 is 14 amino acids long. The CDR3 DNA is TGTGCCAGCAGCCTCCTCCCTGGGGCCAACGTCCTGACTTTC. Protein sequence: CASSLLPGANVLTF.

The V and J genes are TRBV2 and TRBJ2-3; 15 positions agree with TRBD2. The CDR3 runs to 17 residues. V gave up 4 bases and J gave up 1 base; unmatched junction bases: 3. Germline-derived CDR1 and CDR2 are SNHLY and FYNNEI. CDR3 sequence: CASSGTSGREGTDTQYF. The CDR3 nucleotides are TGTGCCAGCAGTGGGACTAGCGGGAGGGAGGGCACAGATACGCAGTATTTT.

This clone was counted once. The chain carries TRBV5-1 and TRBJ2-1, with TRBD2 identical over 15 bases. The V segment lost 2 bases and the J segment 10 bases; nucleotides outside the gene matches: 4. Germline CDR1 and CDR2: SGHRS and YFSETQ. The CDR3 runs to 15 residues. This chain's CDR3 is CASSFGTSGRMEQFF. In DNA, the CDR3 is TGCGCCAGCAGCTTTGGGACTAGCGGGAGGATGGAGCAGTTCTTC.

The chain carries TRBV7-9 and TRBJ1-3, with unresolved D. V was pared by 4 bases and J by 0 bases, with 7 bases between. The germline V gene encodes CDR1 SEHNR and CDR2 FQNEAQ (reference sequence). The CDR3 contains 14 residues. CDR3 loop: CASSSLISGNTIYF. The CDR3 nucleotides are TGTGCCAGCAGCTCACTGATCTCTGGAAACACCATATATTTT.

The chain is built from TRBV27 and TRBJ2-1, with a weak D call TRBD2 (5 bases). This CDR3 contains 16 residues. Trimming took off 8 bases at V and 0 bases at J, with 17 bases between the two ends. CDR1 and CDR2 (germline): MNHEY, SMNVEV (reference sequence). The CDR3 DNA reads TGTGCCAGCGCGGGTCTACCCCCGAGCTCCTACAATGAGCAGTTCTTC. Translation: CASAGLPPSSYNEQFF.

The V and J genes are TRBV6-5 and TRBJ2-3, with D unresolved. V was trimmed by 4 bases and J by 1 base, leaving 6 bases between them. This CDR3 is built from 13 residues. Germline values: CDR1 MNHEY, CDR2 SVGAGI. CDR3 sequence (DNA): TGTGCCAGCAGTTTACCAGGCACAGATACGCAGTATTTT. Translating it yields CASSLPGTDTQYF.

Here the CDR3 reads CASSPEQAPNTEAFF. CDR3 DNA: TGTGCCAGCAGCCCAGAACAGGCCCCGAACACTGAAGCTTTCTTT. The rearrangement links TRBV5-6 to TRBJ1-1; possible D gene TRBD1, 5 bases. Trimming left V 4 bases short and J 1 base short, with 14 bases between. The CDR3 length is 15 residues. CDR1 is SGHDT and CDR2 is YYEEEE in the germline V gene.

CDR3 DNA sequence: TGTGCCAGCAGCTTATGGACAGTAATAATTAGCACAGATACGCAGTATTTT. The encoded protein is CASSLWTVIISTDTQYF. The chain couples TRBV5-6 to TRBJ2-3; D is possibly TRBD1 (6 bases). This CDR3 has 17 residues. Trimming cost V 2 bases and J 0 bases, with 16 bases left between them. Germline CDR1 and CDR2: SGHDT and YYEEEE.

The rearrangement joins TRBV6-1 to TRBJ1-1, with TRBD1 matching over 7 bases. Losses at the gene ends were 1 base for V and 7 bases for J; bases not matched to a gene: 3. The germline V gene encodes CDR1 MNHNS and CDR2 SASEGT. The CDR3 runs 13 residues. The CDR3 nucleotides read TGTGCCAGCAGTGAAGGGGACAGAGGTGAAGCTTTCTTT. Amino acids: CASSEGDRGEAFF.

This clone appeared once. The V and J genes are TRBV5-5 and TRBJ2-7; D ambiguous. The CDR3 is made up of 14 amino acids. V gave up 2 bases and J gave up 2 bases, with 11 bases separating them. CDR1 and CDR2 (germline): SGHKS, YYEKEE (reference sequence). This CDR3 is CASSFLGRAYEQYF. The CDR3 coding sequence is TGTGCCAGCAGCTTCTTGGGCCGCGCCTACGAGCAGTACTTC.

The chain is built from TRBV2 and TRBJ1-5; no definite D call. CDR1 and CDR2 (germline): SNHLY, FYNNEI. The germline V and J ends were trimmed by 6 bases and 7 bases, with 13 bases remaining between them. This CDR3 spans 13 amino acids. CDR3 protein: CASSPGGYQPQHF. The CDR3 DNA sequence: TGTGCCAGCAGCCCTGGAGGGTACCAGCCCCAGCATTTT. The full variable domain, its missing parts supplied by reference TRBV2 and TRBJ1-5, is EPEVTQTPSHQVTQMGQEVILRCVPISNHLYFYWYRQILGQKVEFLVSFYNNEISEKSEIFDDQFSVERPDGSNFTLKIRSTKLEDSAMYFCASSPGGYQPQHFGDGTRLSIL.

The chain joins TRBV13 to TRBJ2-7; the match to TRBD1 covers 9 bases. The J segment lost 4 bases and the V segment lost 5 bases, leaving 12 bases of the junction unmatched. Germline V gene sequence: CDR1 PRHDT, CDR2 FYEKMQ (reference sequence). The CDR3 length is 16 residues. CDR3 protein: CASSIGTGRIGYEQYF. The CDR3 region has the DNA TGTGCCAGCAGCATTGGGACAGGGCGAATTGGGTACGAGCAGTACTTC.

The chain joins TRBV27 to TRBJ2-1; 8 positions agree with TRBD2. Germline V lookup: CDR1 MNHEY, CDR2 SMNVEV (reference sequence). V lost 2 bases and J lost 3; bases outside the gene matches: 6. This CDR3 has 16 amino acids. The DNA for the CDR3 is TGTGCCAGCAGTTTAGTCCGCGGGAGGAACTACAATGAGCAGTTCTTC. Amino acid sequence: CASSLVRGRNYNEQFF.

The chain is built from TRBV6-5 and TRBJ2-7, with 9 nucleotides matching TRBD1. This CDR3 is 15 amino acids long. Germline V gene data show CDR1 as MNHEY and CDR2 as SVGAGI. J was trimmed by 2 bases and V by 5 bases; bases with no gene match: 7. The CDR3 DNA is TGTGCCAGCAGTCGAACAGGGGGCAGAACCTACGAGCAGTACTTC. Its protein product is CASSRTGGRTYEQYF.

The V and J genes are TRBV10-3 and TRBJ2-1; 7 positions match TRBD2. The germline V gene encodes CDR1 ENHRY and CDR2 SYGVKD. With 8 bases clipped from V and 0 bases from J, the junction kept 1 base outside the gene matches. The CDR3 is 13 residues long. The CDR3 here is CAIGGDSYNEQFF. The CDR3 DNA reads TGTGCCATCGGGGGGGACTCCTACAATGAGCAGTTCTTC.

V and J are TRBV10-3 and TRBJ1-4; 9 bases match TRBD1. Germline V lookup: CDR1 ENHRY, CDR2 SYGVKD. This CDR3 is 15 amino acids long. The V and J ends lost 4 bases and 5 bases, in that order; junction bases with no gene match: 5. CDR3 DNA: TGTGCCATCAGTGGGTTACAGGGGGCAAATGAAAAACTGTTTTTT. Translated, it gives CAISGLQGANEKLFF.

This sequence joins TRBV7-9 and TRBJ2-1; the match to TRBD2 covers 7 bases. Unmatched junction bases numbered 13, after V lost 1 base and J lost 4 bases. From germline, CDR1 is SEHNR and CDR2 FQNEAQ (reference sequence). The CDR3 is 18 amino acids. The CDR3 nucleotides read TGTGCCAGCAGCTTAGGGAGGACAAAAGCGGGGATTTACAATGAGCAGTTCTTC. Its protein product is CASSLGRTKAGIYNEQFF.

V usage is TRBV5-1 and J usage is TRBJ2-1, with TRBD2 matching over 15 bases. Germline loops: CDR1 SGHRS, CDR2 YFSETQ. The CDR3 is 17 amino acids. With 4 bases clipped from V and 7 bases from J, the junction kept 9 bases outside the gene matches. CDR3 coding DNA: TGCGCCAGCAGCCCCAGGACTAGCGGGGGGGCTCCGAATGAGCAGTTCTTC. It codes for CASSPRTSGGAPNEQFF.

V usage is TRBV11-2 and J usage is TRBJ1-1, with 8 bases identical to TRBD1. V shed 2 bases and J 4 bases; nucleotides not matched to a gene: 3. This CDR3 region has 14 residues. Germline CDR1 and CDR2: SGHAT and FQNNGV. The CDR3 loop is CASSLYGTGTEAFF. The CDR3 nucleotides read TGTGCCAGCAGCTTATATGGGACAGGCACTGAAGCTTTCTTT.

The rearrangement uses TRBV14 and TRBJ1-2; 11 bases line up with TRBD1. The V gene's germline CDR1 is SGHDN and CDR2 FVKESK. There are 13 residues in the CDR3. V was pared by 4 bases and J by 8 bases, with 3 bases of the junction left unmatched. CDR3 DNA: TGTGCCAGCAGCCCCCGGACAGGGGGCGGCTACACCTTC. This encodes CASSPRTGGGYTF.

The chain uses TRBV6-5 and TRBJ1-6; D perhaps matches TRBD1 (6 bases). Germline CDR1 reads MNHEY; CDR2 reads SVGAGI. CDR3 size: 15 residues. Deletions cut 0 bases from V and 8 bases from J, with 11 bases between. The chain's CDR3 is CASSYSNRADSPLHF. The CDR3 DNA reads TGTGCCAGCAGTTACTCCAACAGGGCCGATTCACCCCTCCACTTT.